One and the same sample provided the 21 T cell receptor beta chains below, sequenced in a study of blood T cells in healthy people across ages. A second PCR of roughly 6 to 12 cycles used a sample-barcoded 5' primer and a J-beta primer mix. Each CDR3 protein is one row after TCRdb ran MiXCR on the 5' RACE reads. This table has over 1,200,000 distinct CDR3 sequences, around 55% appearing once. Specimen: blood. These TCRs come from a man in his late teens or twenties in good health.

The chain joins TRBV20-1 to TRBJ1-2; a weak D match, TRBD1 (5 bases). The germline V gene has CDR1 DFQATT and CDR2 SNEGSKA (reference sequence). Trimming took 6 bases from V and 0 from J, leaving 20 bases between them. The CDR3 is 16 residues long. This chain's CDR3 is CSAPRGRRGANYGYTF. CDR3 sequence (DNA): TGCAGTGCACCTCGGGGACGAAGGGGCGCTAACTATGGCTACACCTTC.

This clonotype has a handful of counts. The chain has TRBV20-1 and TRBJ1-5, with a possible D match to TRBD1 (5 bases). This CDR3 contains 15 residues. Looked up from germline, CDR1 is DFQATT and CDR2 is SNEGSKA (reference sequence). Trimming removed 2 bases from V and 3 bases from J, with 14 bases in between. This CDR3 is CSARSADRNNQPQHF. As DNA, the CDR3 is TGCAGTGCTAGAAGCGCCGACAGAAACAATCAGCCCCAGCATTTT.

The sample holds a few counts of this clonotype. V and J are TRBV4-3 and TRBJ2-7, with D perhaps TRBD1 (7 bases). Deletions cut 3 bases from V and 5 bases from J, with 17 bases between. CDR1 and CDR2 from the germline V gene are LGHNA and YSLEER. The CDR3 length is 15 residues. CDR3 DNA sequence: TGCGCCAGCAGCCAGACGACAGGGAGGCTAGACGAGCAGTACTTC. It specifies CASSQTTGRLDEQYF.

This clonotype was seen a few times. The V call is TRBV20-1, the J call TRBJ2-7, with TRBD1 matching over 7 bases. V trimming: 6 bases; J trimming: 0 bases; junction bases outside the gene matches: 5. The CDR3 totals 13 residues. Germline V gene sequence: CDR1 DFQATT, CDR2 SNEGSKA (reference sequence). CDR3 sequence: CSAPDRTSYEQYF. In DNA, the CDR3 is TGCAGTGCCCCGGACAGGACCTCCTACGAGCAGTACTTC.

The V and J genes are TRBV7-2 and TRBJ1-2; D uncertain. The ends were cut back, 5 bases at V and 5 bases at J, with 12 bases in the middle. The CDR3 covers 13 residues. Germline lookup yields CDR1 SGHTA and CDR2 FQGNSA. DNA for the CDR3: TGTGCCAGCAGCCCCGGGAACGCTTATGGCTACACCTTC. Residues: CASSPGNAYGYTF.

This clonotype occurred a few times. The chain combines TRBV21-1 with TRBJ2-7; TRBD1, the table's D call, was not compared with the DNA. TRBV21-1 is described as a pseudogene. This CDR3 has 14 residues. The CDR3 sequence: CASSKRDRTYEQYF. CDR3 coding DNA: TGTGCCAGCAGCAAAAGAGACAGAACCTACGAGCAGTACTTC.

V and J are TRBV4-2 and TRBJ2-2, with D possibly being TRBD2 (6 bases). CDR3 length: 17 residues. The germline V and J ends were trimmed by 0 bases and 5 bases, with 16 bases remaining between them. CDR1 is LGHNA, CDR2 YNFKEQ, per germline. DNA for the CDR3: TGTGCCAGCAGCCAAGAGGGAGGTTTGTGGGAAACCGGGGAGCTGTTTTTT. Its translation: CASSQEGGLWETGELFF.

A word on this clonotype: An end of the junction does not agree with germline; a read error may underlie this. This chain joins TRBV14 and TRBJ1-2, with no clear D. This CDR3 comprises 13 residues. Germline loops: CDR1 SGHDN, CDR2 FVKESK. This chain's CDR3 is CVSSQEAWNGYTF. Here the CDR3 DNA reads TGTGTCAGCAGCCAAGAGGCTTGGAATGGCTACACCTTC.

CDR3 sequence (DNA): TGTGCCAGCAGCCAATGGGATGGCGATCAGCCCCAGCATTTT. Protein product: CASSQWDGDQPQHF. The V and J genes are TRBV4-2 and TRBJ1-5; D gene ambiguous. Per the germline V gene, CDR1 is LGHNA and CDR2 is YNFKEQ. V lost 2 bases to trimming and J lost 5 bases, with 10 bases between them. This CDR3 has 14 residues.

This chain uses TRBV20-1 with TRBJ2-7; TRBD1 might be the D (6 bases). V dropped 3 bases and J dropped 3 bases, with 15 bases sitting between them. The CDR3 has 14 residues. Germline values: CDR1 DFQATT, CDR2 SNEGSKA (reference sequence). The CDR3 coding sequence is TGCAGTGCTAGGGGCCGGGACACCTACTACGAGCAGTACTTC. Protein product: CSARGRDTYYEQYF.

Comments on this clonotype: A junction boundary mismatches the germline segment, possibly from a read error. J is TRBJ2-6 and V is TRBV15; tentative D call: TRBD1 (5 bases). This CDR3 has 15 amino acids. CDR1 and CDR2 from the germline V gene are LNHNV and YYDKDF (reference sequence). DNA of the CDR3: TGTGCCACCAGCAGAGATCGATCTGGGGCCAACGCCCTGACTTTC. Protein product: CATSRDRSGANALTF.

The V and J genes are TRBV7-9 and TRBJ1-5, with 9 nucleotides matching TRBD1. After removal of 5 bases from V and 4 bases from J, the junction contained 9 bases not matched to a gene. Germline CDR1 SEHNR, CDR2 FQNEAQ (reference sequence). The CDR3 sequence is 16 residues long. The CDR3: CASSLDTGGVNQPQHF. Written as DNA, the CDR3 is TGTGCCAGCAGCCTAGATACAGGGGGCGTAAATCAGCCCCAGCATTTT.

In this sample, this clonotype turned up a few times. The J gene is TRBJ2-1, the V gene TRBV25-1; D may be TRBD2 (5 bases). Trimming took off 5 bases at V and 5 bases at J, with 10 bases between the two ends. CDR1 and CDR2 from the germline V gene are MGHDK and SYGVNS. This CDR3 is 13 amino acids long. The CDR3 nucleotides read TGTGCCAGCAGTTCCACCGGGAACAATGAGCAGTTCTTC. Its protein product is CASSSTGNNEQFF. The variable domain in full, completed from reference TRBV25-1 and TRBJ2-1, reads EADIYQTPRYLVIGTGKKITLECSQTMGHDKMYWYQQDPGMELHLIHYSYGVNSTEKGDLSSESTVSRIRTEHFPLTLESARPSHTSQYLCASSSTGNNEQFFGPGTRLTVL.

The chain combines TRBV4-2 with TRBJ2-1, with TRBD2 identical over 7 bases. The J call may not be correct, given that the DNA end is closer to TRBJ2-7. The CDR3 is 15 residues long. Germline V CDR1 and CDR2: LGHNA, YNFKEQ. The DNA for the CDR3 is TGTGCCAGCAGCCCGCTACCGGGGGGAAACAATGAGCAGTACTTC. Translation: CASSPLPGGNNEQYF.

The chain is built from TRBV7-2 and TRBJ2-7; a weak D match, TRBD1 (6 bases). The CDR3 spans 16 residues. CDR1 and CDR2 (germline): SGHTA, FQGNSA. V lost 2 bases and J 1 base, leaving 15 bases between the germline ends. The DNA for the CDR3 is TGTGCCAGCAGCTTAATTTGGGACACGTTATCCTACGAGCAGTACTTC. Translating gives CASSLIWDTLSYEQYF.

The chain employs TRBV6-2 or TRBV6-3 and TRBJ1-2; D unresolved. Germline CDR1 reads MNHEY; CDR2 reads SVGEGT. The CDR3 totals 13 residues. In DNA form, the CDR3 reads TGTGCGACGTTTGATGGTAACAACTATGGCTACACCTTC. It encodes CATFDGNNYGYTF.

This clonotype was observed at least ten times. V and J are TRBV29-1 and TRBJ2-7; TRBD2 matches at 7 bases. The CDR3 is 13 residues long. With V trimmed by 1 base and J by 9 bases, 9 bases remained unmatched. The germline gives CDR1 SQVTM, CDR2 ANQGSEA. The CDR3 DNA sequence: TGCAGCGTTGAAGGTGGAGGACTAGACGGGCAGTACTTC. Its translation: CSVEGGGLDGQYF.

V usage is TRBV10-3 and J usage is TRBJ1-2; 8 bases line up with TRBD1. With 6 bases clipped from V and 4 bases from J, the junction kept 7 bases outside the gene matches. The CDR3 runs to 14 residues. From germline, CDR1 is ENHRY and CDR2 SYGVKD. The CDR3 DNA reads as TGTGCCATCAGCTCAGGGGGCGGAGGCTATGGCTACACCTTC. It codes for CAISSGGGGYGYTF.

The rearrangement joins TRBV4-1 to TRBJ1-5, with D possibly matching TRBD1 (6 bases). V dropped 4 bases and J dropped 2 bases, with 18 bases sitting between them. Germline CDR1 and CDR2: MGHRA and YSYEKL. The CDR3 runs 17 residues. CDR3 region: CASSRTERLDGNQPQHF. The CDR3 bases are TGCGCCAGCAGCCGGACAGAAAGGCTGGACGGCAATCAGCCCCAGCATTTT.

This chain connects TRBV4-1 to TRBJ2-4, with D perhaps matching TRBD1 (6 bases). The CDR3 has 16 residues. Trimming stripped 2 bases from V and 1 base from J, with 12 bases between. CDR1 and CDR2 from the germline V gene are MGHRA and YSYEKL. CDR3 sequence: CASSQPFGQAKNIQYF. The CDR3 DNA reads as TGCGCCAGCAGCCAACCTTTTGGACAGGCCAAAAACATTCAGTACTTC.

J is TRBJ1-2 and V is TRBV7-9, with D unclear. Between the trimmed V and J ends, which lost 1 base and 12 bases, there was a span of 24 bases. Germline loops: CDR1 SEHNR, CDR2 FQNEAQ (reference sequence). The length of the CDR3 is 16 residues. CDR3 nucleotides: TGTGCCAGCAGCTTAGGGTACTCGGACCAAGCGGACTGGGACACCTTC. Its protein product is CASSLGYSDQADWDTF. The full variable domain, with the rest looked up from reference TRBV7-9 and TRBJ1-2, is DTGVSQNPRHKITKRGQNVTFRCDPISEHNRLYWYRQTLGQGPEFLTYFQNEAQLEKSRLLSDRFSAERPKGSFSTLEIQRTEQGDSAMYLCASSLGYSDQADWDTFGSGTRLTVV.